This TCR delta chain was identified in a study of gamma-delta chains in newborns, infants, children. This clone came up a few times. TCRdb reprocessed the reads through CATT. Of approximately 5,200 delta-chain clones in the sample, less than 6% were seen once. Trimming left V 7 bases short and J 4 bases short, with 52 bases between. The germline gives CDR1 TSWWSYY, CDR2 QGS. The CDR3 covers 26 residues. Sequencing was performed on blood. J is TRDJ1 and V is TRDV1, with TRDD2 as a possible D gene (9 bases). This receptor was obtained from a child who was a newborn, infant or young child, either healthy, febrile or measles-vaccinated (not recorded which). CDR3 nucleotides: TGTGCTCTTGAGGGCCAACGCCTTCCTACTCGGCTACGCCAGCACTGGGGGCTAAAGCAGCTCGATAAACTCATCTTT. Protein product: CALEGQRLPTRLRQHWGLKQLDKLIF.